This entry lists 27 T cell receptor beta chains sequenced from one sample in a study of T cells after yellow fever vaccination. TCRdb re-analysed the 5' RACE reads in MiXCR, keeping a single row per CDR3 protein. The sample carries about 120,000 distinct CDR3 sequences, 7.2% recorded once. Sequenced material: CD4+ T cells sorted from PBMCs, taken around 45 days after the first yellow fever vaccination. The origin of the receptors is a man between 18 and 29 years old who received the YFV17D yellow fever vaccine.

The V gene is TRBV7-3, the J gene TRBJ2-1, with D possibly TRBD1 on 6 matching bases. The CDR3 extends over 15 amino acids. CDR1 SGHTA and CDR2 FQGTGA come from the germline V gene. The V and J ends lost 5 bases and 4 bases respectively, with 15 bases between them. Written as DNA, the CDR3 is TGTGCCAGCAGCCTATGGACAGCAGAATACAATGAGCAGTTCTTC. Its translation: CASSLWTAEYNEQFF.

This clonotype was counted ten times or more. V usage is TRBV12-3 or TRBV12-4 and J usage is TRBJ2-1; D gene uncertain. Trimming removed 1 base at V and 4 bases at J, with 5 bases between. This CDR3 has 13 amino acids. The CDR3 loop reads CASSLVSYNEQFF. CDR3 nucleotides: TGTGCCAGCAGTTTAGTCAGTTACAATGAGCAGTTCTTC.

The chain joins TRBV6-1 to TRBJ1-1; D might be TRBD1 (5 bases). The CDR3 runs 14 residues. V gave up 3 bases and J gave up 3 bases, with 11 bases separating them. Germline V gene lookup returns CDR1 MNHNS and CDR2 SASEGT. CDR3 bases: TGTGCCAGCAGTGACCGGGGGGGGGACACTGAAGCTTTCTTT. The encoded protein is CASSDRGGDTEAFF.

This clonotype was recorded many times. The J gene is TRBJ2-5, the V gene TRBV7-9; 11 bases are a match to TRBD2. The J segment lost 2 bases and the V segment lost 4 bases, leaving 3 bases of the junction unmatched. The length of the CDR3 is 15 residues. Looked up from germline, CDR1 is SEHNR and CDR2 is FQNEAQ (reference sequence). The CDR3 bases are TGTGCCAGCAGCTCGGGACTAGCGGAGCAAGAGACCCAGTACTTC. It codes for CASSSGLAEQETQYF.

This clonotype was seen ten or more times. V and J are TRBV5-1 and TRBJ2-1; D gene ambiguous. The CDR3 runs 16 residues. CDR1 SGHRS and CDR2 YFSETQ come from the germline V gene. Deletions cut 0 bases from V and 0 bases from J, with 10 bases between. This chain's CDR3 is CASSLAAGVSYNEQFF. DNA for the CDR3: TGCGCCAGCAGCTTGGCCGCAGGCGTCTCCTACAATGAGCAGTTCTTC.

This clonotype was recorded at least ten times. The chain links TRBV5-6 to TRBJ1-2, with 7 nucleotides matching TRBD1. This CDR3 comprises 16 residues. With 5 bases clipped from V and 3 bases from J, the junction kept 13 bases outside the gene matches. The V gene's germline CDR1 is SGHDT and CDR2 YYEEEE. CDR3 sequence: CASRMVSSGGHYGYTF. In DNA, the CDR3 is TGTGCCAGCAGAATGGTTTCGTCAGGGGGGCACTATGGCTACACCTTC.

The chain combines TRBV30 with TRBJ1-5, with TRBD1 as a possible D gene (6 bases). This CDR3 region has 17 residues. V was cut by 0 bases and J by 7 bases, with 22 bases left in between. Germline CDR1 reads GTSNPN; CDR2 reads SVGIG (reference sequence). The CDR3 nucleotides are TGTGCCTGGAGTGTACGTTGGGGGCAGGGAGGTAACCAGCCCCAGCATTTT. Encoded protein: CAWSVRWGQGGNQPQHF.

This clonotype appeared a few times. V and J are TRBV6-5 and TRBJ2-1; no reliable D call. The V gene lost 0 bases and the J gene lost 9 bases, with 18 bases spanning the gap. CDR3 length: 16 amino acids. Germline CDR1 is MNHEY and CDR2 is SVGAGI. DNA for the CDR3: TGTGCCAGCAGTTACTCCTTTCTCTCCAGGAAGGGTGAGCAGTTCTTC. It codes for CASSYSFLSRKGEQFF.

This clonotype was counted ten times or more. The chain recombines TRBV5-5 with TRBJ1-1, with D maybe TRBD1 (5 bases). Trimming shortened V by 3 bases and J by 0 bases, and 9 bases separated the two germline ends. CDR1 and CDR2 (germline): SGHKS, YYEKEE (reference sequence). This CDR3 region has 14 residues. In nucleotides, the CDR3 is TGTGCCAGCAGCTCAGGGACCTTGAACACTGAAGCTTTCTTT. This encodes CASSSGTLNTEAFF.

This clonotype has ten or more counts. The chain carries TRBV10-3 and TRBJ1-1; TRBD1 aligns across 7 bases. Germline V gene sequence: CDR1 ENHRY, CDR2 SYGVKD. This CDR3 contains 16 residues. The J segment lost 4 bases and the V segment lost 10 bases, leaving 18 bases of the junction unmatched. CDR3 bases: TGTGCCACCTCCGATCCCCGCAGGGGGTTTGTCACTGAAGCTTTCTTT. It specifies CATSDPRRGFVTEAFF.

This clonotype was recorded many times. CDR3 amino acids: CASSQGSNNEQFF. The CDR3 DNA is TGCGCCAGCAGCCAGGGATCAAACAATGAGCAGTTCTTC. The rearrangement joins TRBV4-3 to TRBJ2-1; D is ambiguous. V lost 3 bases and J lost 5, with 8 bases in between. This CDR3 has 13 residues. Per germline, CDR1 LGHNA and CDR2 YSLEER.

This clonotype was found a few times. V and J are TRBV7-3 and TRBJ1-1, with D uncertain. Trimming took off 5 bases at V and 1 base at J, with 11 bases between the two ends. The CDR3 spans 14 residues. Germline CDR1 reads SGHTA; CDR2 reads FQGTGA. For the CDR3, the DNA is TGTGCCAGCAGCCCGCAATCTACGAACACTGAAGCTTTCTTT. Protein sequence: CASSPQSTNTEAFF. Looking up the rest from reference TRBV7-3 and TRBJ1-1 gives the full variable domain: GAGVSQTPSNKVTEKGKYVELRCDPISGHTALYWYRQSLGQGPEFLIYFQGTGAADDSGLPNDRFFAVRPEGSVSTLKIQRTERGDSAVYLCASSPQSTNTEAFFGQGTRLTVV.

In this sample, this clonotype turned up many times. J is TRBJ1-5 and V is TRBV5-5; 8 nucleotides line up with TRBD1. CDR3 size: 15 residues. Losses at the gene ends were 2 bases for V and 3 bases for J; bases not matched to a gene: 4. CDR1 is SGHKS, CDR2 YYEKEE, per germline (reference sequence). CDR3 nucleotide sequence: TGTGCCAGCAGCTTACGGGACAGGAACAATCAGCCCCAGCATTTT. Encoded protein: CASSLRDRNNQPQHF.

This clonotype came up a few times. The chain couples TRBV7-8 to TRBJ2-1, with D perhaps TRBD2 (7 bases). CDR3 length equals 20 residues. Between the trimmed V and J ends, which lost 6 bases and 3 bases, there was a span of 30 bases. CDR1 is SGHVS and CDR2 is FQNEAQ in the germline V gene. The CDR3 DNA is TGTGCCAGCAGGCCCCGGCTTCTGGCGGGGGCCCCGGGCGTCTACAATGAGCAGTTCTTC. This codes for CASRPRLLAGAPGVYNEQFF.

This clonotype was recorded at least ten times. The V call is TRBV5-1, the J call TRBJ2-7; 9 nucleotides match TRBD1. There are 14 residues in the CDR3. The V gene end was trimmed by 4 bases and the J gene end by 4 bases; junction bases not matched to a gene: 6. Germline V gene data show CDR1 as SGHRS and CDR2 as YFSETQ. This chain's CDR3 is CASSPGQGVYEQYF. DNA for the CDR3: TGCGCCAGCAGCCCGGGACAGGGAGTTTACGAGCAGTACTTC. Complete variable domain (other parts from reference TRBV5-1 and TRBJ2-7): KAGVTQTPRYLIKTRGQQVTLSCSPISGHRSVSWYQQTPGQGLQFLFEYFSETQRNKGNFPGRFSGRQFSNSRSEMNVSTLELGDSALYLCASSPGQGVYEQYFGPGTRLTVT.

This clonotype was seen at least ten times. The gene calls are TRBV5-1 and TRBJ2-1; the D gene is possibly TRBD2 (10 bases). Germline-derived CDR1 and CDR2 are SGHRS and YFSETQ. V dropped 4 bases and J dropped 7 bases, with 18 bases sitting between them. CDR3 length: 15 amino acids. This chain's CDR3 is CASSQRGGTGNEQFF. The CDR3 nucleotides are TGCGCCAGCAGCCAGCGGGGGGGGACAGGGAATGAGCAGTTCTTC.

This clonotype was counted a single time. Since a much larger clone is just one base distant, this may be a read error. This rearrangement joins TRBV12-3 or TRBV12-4 to TRBJ2-1; a weak D match, TRBD2 (5 bases). Trimming cost V 5 bases and J 0 bases, with 11 bases left between them. This CDR3 region has 15 residues. CDR3 nucleotides: TGTGCCAGCAGTCGGCGAGGGAGCTCCTACAATGAGCAGTTCTTC. Amino acid sequence: CASSRRGSSYNEQFF.

At least ten counts were recorded for this clonotype. The V gene is TRBV15, the J gene TRBJ1-2; D uncertain. With 0 bases removed from V and 4 bases from J, the gap between germline ends came to 15 bases. CDR1 and CDR2 (germline): LNHNV, YYDKDF (reference sequence). The CDR3 runs to 16 residues. The CDR3 DNA follows: TGTGCCACCAGCAGAGATCCGGAGGGCAGCATCTATGGCTACACCTTC. Residues: CATSRDPEGSIYGYTF. Filled out from reference TRBV15 and TRBJ1-2, the complete variable domain reads DAMVIQNPRYQVTQFGKPVTLSCSQTLNHNVMYWYQQKSSQAPKLLFHYYDKDFNNEADTPDNFQSRRPNTSFCFLDIRSPGLGDTAMYLCATSRDPEGSIYGYTFGSGTRLTVV.

This clonotype was counted ten times or more. The chain couples TRBV6-5 to TRBJ1-6; D gene ambiguous. This CDR3 region has 15 residues. The V end was cut by 0 bases, the J end by 1 base, with 4 bases between. Germline V lookup: CDR1 MNHEY, CDR2 SVGAGI. The CDR3 protein is CASSYSDSYNSPLHF. CDR3 DNA sequence: TGTGCCAGCAGTTACTCGGATTCCTATAATTCACCCCTCCACTTT.

This clonotype was observed at least ten times. The V gene is TRBV5-1, the J gene TRBJ1-1; D may be TRBD1 (6 bases). The germline CDR1 and CDR2 sequences are SGHRS and YFSETQ. This CDR3 comprises 15 residues. The ends were cut back, 4 bases at V and 0 bases at J, with 13 bases in the middle. The CDR3 DNA reads TGCGCCAGCAGCCTGGGGGGGCACATGAACACTGAAGCTTTCTTT. Its translation is CASSLGGHMNTEAFF.

This clonotype showed up many times. The chain couples TRBV7-3 to TRBJ2-5; perhaps TRBD1 as D (6 bases). Germline CDR1 and CDR2: SGHTA and FQGTGA. CDR3 length: 15 residues. V was trimmed by 3 bases and J by 0 bases, leaving 11 bases between them. CDR3 sequence: CASSLQGTNQETQYF. CDR3 in DNA: TGTGCCAGCAGCTTGCAGGGGACCAACCAAGAGACCCAGTACTTC.

V usage is TRBV5-4 and J usage is TRBJ2-3; 9 nucleotides align to TRBD2. V shed 6 bases and J 2 bases; nucleotides not matched to a gene: 10. The CDR3 is made up of 16 amino acids. CDR1 is SGHNT, CDR2 YYREEE, per germline (reference sequence). The CDR3 loop reads CASKQVAGAPTDTQYF. The CDR3 DNA is TGTGCCAGCAAACAGGTAGCGGGGGCCCCCACAGATACGCAGTATTTT.

This clonotype was counted many times. This CDR3 reads CASRRTAIEAFF. Here the CDR3 DNA reads TGTGCCAGCAGACGGACAGCAATTGAAGCTTTCTTT. V usage is TRBV2 and J usage is TRBJ1-1, with a tentative D call TRBD1 (6 bases). Germline CDR1 reads SNHLY; CDR2 reads FYNNEI. The CDR3 spans 12 residues. Trimming removed 6 bases from V and 7 bases from J, with 12 bases in between.

This clonotype appeared many times. V and J are TRBV15 and TRBJ1-5, with D unclear. Germline V gives CDR1 LNHNV, CDR2 YYDKDF (reference sequence). V lost 0 bases, J lost 1 base, and 4 bases lay in between. This CDR3 is built from 14 residues. The CDR3 here is CATSRDLSNQPQHF. The CDR3 region has the DNA TGTGCCACCAGCAGAGATCTCAGCAATCAGCCCCAGCATTTT. Looking up the rest from reference TRBV15 and TRBJ1-5 gives the full variable domain: DAMVIQNPRYQVTQFGKPVTLSCSQTLNHNVMYWYQQKSSQAPKLLFHYYDKDFNNEADTPDNFQSRRPNTSFCFLDIRSPGLGDTAMYLCATSRDLSNQPQHFGDGTRLSIL.

This clonotype was observed at least ten times. This chain links TRBV7-9 with TRBJ1-2; D gene uncertain. Germline-derived CDR1 and CDR2 are SEHNR and FQNEAQ (reference sequence). Trimming stripped 6 bases from V and 4 bases from J, with 12 bases between. There are 13 residues in the CDR3. CDR3 region: CASSQTTLYGYTF. In DNA, the CDR3 is TGTGCCAGCAGTCAAACGACCCTCTATGGCTACACCTTC.

This clonotype was counted ten times or more. The chain is built from TRBV3-1 and TRBJ2-2, with D perhaps assigned TRBD1 or TRBD2 (5 bases each). V was shortened by 4 bases and J by 3 bases, with 12 bases between the two germline ends. The CDR3 spans 15 residues. The germline V gene encodes CDR1 LGHDT and CDR2 YNNKEL (reference sequence). The CDR3 sequence is CASSRDGAYTGELFF. CDR3 nucleotides: TGTGCCAGCAGCCGGGACGGGGCGTACACCGGGGAGCTGTTTTTT.

There are many counts of this clonotype. The V and J genes are TRBV4-3 and TRBJ2-6; D is unresolved. V was pared by 0 bases and J by 0 bases, with 3 bases between. CDR3 size: 15 residues. Germline V lookup: CDR1 LGHNA, CDR2 YSLEER. DNA of the CDR3: TGCGCCAGCAGCCAAGATAACTCTGGGGCCAACGTCCTGACTTTC. Translation gives CASSQDNSGANVLTF.